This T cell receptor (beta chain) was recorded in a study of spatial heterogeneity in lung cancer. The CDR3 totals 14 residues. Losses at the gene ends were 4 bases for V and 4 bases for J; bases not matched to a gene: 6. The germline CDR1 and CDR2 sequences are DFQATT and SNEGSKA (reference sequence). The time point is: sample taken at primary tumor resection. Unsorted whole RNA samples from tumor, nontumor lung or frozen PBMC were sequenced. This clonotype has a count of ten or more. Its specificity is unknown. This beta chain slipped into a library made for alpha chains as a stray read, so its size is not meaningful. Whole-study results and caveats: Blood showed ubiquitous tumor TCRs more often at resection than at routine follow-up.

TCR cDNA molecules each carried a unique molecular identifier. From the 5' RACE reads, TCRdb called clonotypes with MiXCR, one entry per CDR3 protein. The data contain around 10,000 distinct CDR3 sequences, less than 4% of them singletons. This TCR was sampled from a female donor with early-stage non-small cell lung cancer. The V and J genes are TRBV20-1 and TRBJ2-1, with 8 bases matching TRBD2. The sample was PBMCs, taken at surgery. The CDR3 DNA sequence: TGCAGTGCTAACCCCCCGGGGGGGTACAATGAGCAGTTCTTC. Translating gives CSANPPGGYNEQFF.